This T cell receptor beta chain was retrieved from a study of blood T cell repertoires in COVID-19. TCRdb's table, derived via immunoSEQ multiplex PCR, lists solely in-frame clones and lacks some. The table has about 200,000 clones, 70% to 85% seen once. The sample comprised peripheral blood. This clonotype was obtained from a human donor with acute or convalescent COVID-19. The donor label of this sample is uncertain.

The chain's CDR3 is CASRLIYGYTF. CDR3 in DNA: TGTGCCAGCAGACTCATCTATGGCTACACCTTC. The chain joins TRBV2 to TRBJ1-2; D gene uncertain. V lost 6 bases and J 4 bases, leaving 6 bases between the germline ends. This CDR3 contains 11 residues. The germline V gene encodes CDR1 SNHLY and CDR2 FYNNEI.